These T cell receptor beta chains were read from a single sample in a study of identical twins. TCRdb fed the 5' RACE reads into MiXCR, producing one record per CDR3 protein. This table has roughly 630,000 distinct CDR3 sequences, under 8.5% appearing once. This sample was also put to use in a study of yellow fever vaccine responses in identical twins.

The sequenced sample consisted of PBMCs. These receptors came from a woman aged 18-29 years in good health. Both conserved end residues are part of each CDR3. A D gene is named only where the DNA matches it firmly. Rows give clone size only sometimes, using once, few, many, or a class for an expanded clone.

J gene	D gene	V gene	clone size	CDR3 DNA	CDR3 protein
TRBJ1-5	TRBD1	TRBV6-1	NA	TGTGCCAGCAGGGCGGACAGGTCAGAGAATCAGCCCCAGCATTTT	CASRADRSENQPQHF
TRBJ1-1	TRBD1	TRBV12-3/TRBV12-4	NA	TGTGCCAGCAGGGGGACAGGGGGTGTCACTGAAGCTTTCTTT	CASRGTGGVTEAFF
TRBJ2-1	TRBD2	TRBV15	NA	TGTGCCACCAGCGCCCGTCCGGAGGGAGGGTCGAATGAGCAGTTCTTC	CATSARPEGGSNEQFF
TRBJ1-1	NA	TRBV7-2	many	TGTGCCAGCAGCTTAGCCGGGTACTCTAGCACTGAAGCTTTCTTT	CASSLAGYSSTEAFF
TRBJ1-6	NA	TRBV20-1	few	TGCAGTGCAATACAGGTTGGAAGCTCACCCCTCCACTTT	CSAIQVGSSPLHF
TRBJ1-4	NA	TRBV7-9	many	TGTGCCAGCAGCTTAATAGACGGCAAACTGTTTTTT	CASSLIDGKLFF
TRBJ2-3	TRBD2	TRBV27	many	TGTGCCAGCTACTCCGTAGCGGGGGTCACAGATACGCAGTATTTT	CASYSVAGVTDTQYF
TRBJ2-1	NA	TRBV5-1	many	TGCGCCAGCAAAGTGGGGGGTTTCCCCTACAATGAGCAGTTCTTC	CASKVGGFPYNEQFF
TRBJ2-1	TRBD2	TRBV6-1	NA	TGTGCCAGCGCCCATAGCGGGAGCAATGAGCAGTTCTTC	CASAHSGSNEQFF
TRBJ2-1	NA	TRBV5-6	NA	TGTGCCAGCAGCTTCGACCCCAATGAGCAGTTCTTC	CASSFDPNEQFF